The rows below give T cell receptor beta chains drawn from one sample of a study of blood T cell repertoires in COVID-19. The assay was immunoSEQ multiplex PCR, and TCRdb's table has in-frame clones only and misses some. The sample holds around 100,000 clones; approximately 83% are singletons and the top ten take about 0.8%. The sample comprised peripheral blood. These receptors originate from a woman between 70 and 85 years old with acute or convalescent COVID-19. Each CDR3 is given without its conserved first and last residue. Clone sizes are given selectively: once, few, many, or a class where the clone is expanded.

clone_size,j_call,v_call,cdr3_aa
NA,TRBJ1-5,TRBV19,ASSKDRDDQPQH
once,TRBJ2-7,TRBV3-1/TRBV3-2,ASSQDHTGVYEQY
once,TRBJ1-4,TRBV7-3,ASAEGASEKLF
NA,TRBJ2-3,TRBV10-1,ASSLAGGPSTDTQY
NA,TRBJ1-1,TRBV7-9,ASSLQGENTEAF
NA,TRBJ2-2,TRBV11-3,ASSTTDPRGTGPTGELF
few,TRBJ2-1,TRBV19,ASSISGSPPYNEQF
NA,TRBJ2-1,TRBV29-1,SVELAGVVYNEQF
once,TRBJ1-5,TRBV24-1,ATGFGREGCQPQH
once,TRBJ2-3,TRBV3-1/TRBV3-2,ASSQGLSGDTQY
NA,TRBJ2-3,TRBV5-4,ASSPHGLDTQY
NA,TRBJ2-7,TRBV7-2,ASSLRGRLDEQY
NA,TRBJ2-1,TRBV7-2,ASSLDGTSGGLREQF
NA,TRBJ2-7,TRBV30,AWTSRGQGYEQY
NA,TRBJ1-1,TRBV7-3,ASSLNAASTEAF
NA,TRBJ2-7,TRBV11-2,ASPGTLAYGKISSYEQY
few,TRBJ1-1,TRBV3-1/TRBV3-2,ASRSAGGNTEAF
NA,TRBJ1-2,TRBV7-3,ASSFTAGAGTYGYT
few,TRBJ1-2,TRBV24-1,ATSDRQNYGYT
NA,TRBJ1-1,TRBV19,ASSMDRETTEAF
NA,TRBJ2-2,TRBV10-3,AISESSQGESGELF
NA,TRBJ1-5,TRBV6-5,ASSPDRDINQPQH
NA,TRBJ2-5,TRBV19,ASSYGGGVEETQY
NA,TRBJ1-3,TRBV7-8,ASSKTNSGNTIY
few,TRBJ2-3,TRBV2,ASRGGLAGGSQY
NA,TRBJ2-1,TRBV6-1,ASSEGQVRFINEQF
NA,TRBJ2-5,TRBV12-5,ASGASGRGETQY
NA,TRBJ1-4,TRBV28,ASSTRTPGLREKLF
NA,TRBJ1-1,TRBV4-2,ASSQARTGGTEAF
NA,TRBJ1-1,TRBV5-1,ASSTPGVNTEAF
NA,TRBJ2-7,TRBV18,ASSPVLAGDSYEQY
NA,TRBJ2-7,TRBV6-6,ASFSGGEQY
NA,TRBJ2-1,TRBV4-2,ASSSEGGRPNEQF
NA,TRBJ1-2,TRBV18,ASSPGGTEYGYT
NA,TRBJ1-2,TRBV9,ASSVGGRNYGYT
NA,TRBJ2-1,TRBV4-1,ASSRGGGARDEQF
NA,TRBJ2-7,TRBV4-1,ASSRTGDPKEQY
NA,TRBJ1-5,TRBV10-3,AISESRGQPQH
NA,TRBJ2-1,TRBV11-2,ASSLVQGGRGSRDNEQF
NA,TRBJ1-1,TRBV24-1,ATSDSKGQANTEAF
NA,TRBJ2-1,TRBV21-1,ASRWLGLRYNEQF
NA,TRBJ1-1,TRBV19,ASSMGMNTEAF
few,TRBJ1-1,TRBV5-4,ASSSQTVAPEAF
NA,TRBJ1-4,TRBV6-5,ASRARLDNEKLF
few,TRBJ1-1,TRBV25-1,ASSVQGAWGNTEAF
once,TRBJ1-4,TRBV2,ASSDRQGATNEKLF
NA,TRBJ2-2,TRBV19,ASSIQGAQVAGELF
NA,TRBJ2-5,TRBV6-1,ASSAGGAGGHGETQY
NA,TRBJ1-2,TRBV6-5,ASQGFRDGYT
NA,TRBJ1-6,TRBV3-1/TRBV3-2,ASSQGTGQINSPLH
NA,TRBJ1-1,TRBV9,ASSSPGQGLNTEAF